This T cell receptor beta chain emerged from a study of T cell repertoires in cytomegalovirus infection. Study information: CMV epitopes, recently identified HLA-C-restricted and well-studied HLA-B-restricted, were used. Indicated by public TCR beta signatures were CMV infection and matching HLA type.

Study-wide findings and caveats: The ex vivo response showed dominance by HLA-C-restricted CMV-specific TCR beta clonotypes. Pooled public TCR beta family frequency picked out CMV carriers with the relevant HLA.

There are a few counts of this clonotype. Its antigen is undetermined. TCRdb recomputed calls from the reads with MiXCR, one row per CDR3 protein. Among around 360,000 distinct CDR3 sequences listed, about 35% were seen once. The CDR3 loop spans 13 amino acids. From germline, CDR1 is MNHEY and CDR2 SVGEGT. Between the trimmed V and J ends, which lost 10 bases and 7 bases, there was a span of 17 bases. The origin of this receptor is a human donor in good health (CMV status not recorded). Some clones in this sample may be carry-over from other donors' samples. The starting material was cultured PBMCs, obtained from culture after CMV antigen stimulation. V gene TRBV6-2 or TRBV6-3 combines with J gene TRBJ2-4, with D possibly being TRBD1 (7 bases). The CDR3 region has the DNA TGTGCCACCATGGAGACAGGGAGGAACATTCAGTACTTC. Protein sequence: CATMETGRNIQYF.